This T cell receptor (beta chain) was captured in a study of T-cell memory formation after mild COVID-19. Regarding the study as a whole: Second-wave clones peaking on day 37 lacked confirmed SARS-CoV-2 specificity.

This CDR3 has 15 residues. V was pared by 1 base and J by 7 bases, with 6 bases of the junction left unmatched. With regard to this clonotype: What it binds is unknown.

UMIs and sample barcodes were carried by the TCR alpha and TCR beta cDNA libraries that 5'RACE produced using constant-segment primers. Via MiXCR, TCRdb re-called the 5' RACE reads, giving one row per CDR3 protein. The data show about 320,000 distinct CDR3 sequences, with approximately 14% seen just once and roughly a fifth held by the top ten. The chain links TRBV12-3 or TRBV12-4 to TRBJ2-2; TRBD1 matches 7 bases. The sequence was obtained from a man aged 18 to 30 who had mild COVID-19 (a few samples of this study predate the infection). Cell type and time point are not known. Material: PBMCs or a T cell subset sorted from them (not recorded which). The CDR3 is CASSLGGGEVGELFF. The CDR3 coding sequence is TGTGCCAGCAGTTTAGGAGGGGGCGAGGTCGGGGAGCTGTTTTTT.